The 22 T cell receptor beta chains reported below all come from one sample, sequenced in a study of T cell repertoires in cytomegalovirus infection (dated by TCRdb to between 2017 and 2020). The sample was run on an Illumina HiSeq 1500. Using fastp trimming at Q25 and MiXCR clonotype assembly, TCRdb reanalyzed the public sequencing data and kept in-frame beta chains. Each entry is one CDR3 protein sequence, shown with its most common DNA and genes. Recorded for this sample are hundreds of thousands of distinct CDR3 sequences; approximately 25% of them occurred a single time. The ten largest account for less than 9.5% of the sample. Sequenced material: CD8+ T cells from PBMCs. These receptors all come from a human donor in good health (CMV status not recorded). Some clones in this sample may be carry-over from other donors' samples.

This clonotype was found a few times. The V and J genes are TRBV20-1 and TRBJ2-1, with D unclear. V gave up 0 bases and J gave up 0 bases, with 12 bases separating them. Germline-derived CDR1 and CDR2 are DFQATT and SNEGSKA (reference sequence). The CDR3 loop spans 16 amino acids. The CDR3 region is CSARDLFAHSYNEQFF. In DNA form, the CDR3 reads TGCAGTGCTAGAGATCTCTTTGCGCACTCCTACAATGAGCAGTTCTTC.

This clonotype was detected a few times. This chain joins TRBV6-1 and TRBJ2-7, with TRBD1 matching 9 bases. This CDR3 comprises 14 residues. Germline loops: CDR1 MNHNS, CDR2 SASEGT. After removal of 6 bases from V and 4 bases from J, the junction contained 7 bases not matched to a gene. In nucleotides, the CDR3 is TGTGCCAGCAGAAATCCGGGACAGGGTTACGAGCAGTACTTC. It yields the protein CASRNPGQGYEQYF.

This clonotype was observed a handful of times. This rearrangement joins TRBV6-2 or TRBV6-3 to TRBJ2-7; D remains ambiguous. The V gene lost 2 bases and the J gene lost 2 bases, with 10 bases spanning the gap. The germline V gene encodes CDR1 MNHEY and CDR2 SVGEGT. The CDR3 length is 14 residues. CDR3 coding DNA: TGTGCCAGCAGTTACAGGTCTCGGCCCTACGAGCAGTACGTC. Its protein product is CASSYRSRPYEQYV.

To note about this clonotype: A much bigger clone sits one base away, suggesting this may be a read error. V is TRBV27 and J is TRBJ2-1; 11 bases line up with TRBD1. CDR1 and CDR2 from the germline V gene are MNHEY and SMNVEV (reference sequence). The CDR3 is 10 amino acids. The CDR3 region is CVSRDRGEFF. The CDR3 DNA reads TGTGTCAGCAGGGACAGGGGGGAGTTCTTC.

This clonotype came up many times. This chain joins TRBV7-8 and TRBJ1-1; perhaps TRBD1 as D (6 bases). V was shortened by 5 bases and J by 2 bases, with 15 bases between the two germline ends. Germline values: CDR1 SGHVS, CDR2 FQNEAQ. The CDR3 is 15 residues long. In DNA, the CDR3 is TGTGCCAGCAGCCGGGGGCCTCAGACTAACACTGAAGCTTTCTTT. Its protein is CASSRGPQTNTEAFF.

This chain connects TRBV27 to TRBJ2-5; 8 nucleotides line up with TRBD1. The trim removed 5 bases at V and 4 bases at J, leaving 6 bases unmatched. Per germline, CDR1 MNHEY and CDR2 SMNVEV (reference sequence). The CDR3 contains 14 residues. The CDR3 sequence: CASSHRGNGETQYF. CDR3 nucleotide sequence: TGTGCCAGCAGTCACAGGGGGAATGGAGAGACCCAGTACTTC.

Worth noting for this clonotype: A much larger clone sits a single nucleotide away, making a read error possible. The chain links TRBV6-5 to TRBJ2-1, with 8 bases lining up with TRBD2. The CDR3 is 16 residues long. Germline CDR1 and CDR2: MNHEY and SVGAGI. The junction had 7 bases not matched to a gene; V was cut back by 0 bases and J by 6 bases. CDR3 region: CASSYSGAGVFNEQFF. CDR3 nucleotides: TGTGCCAGCAGTTACTCGGGAGCGGGGGTATTCAATGAGCAGTTCTTC.

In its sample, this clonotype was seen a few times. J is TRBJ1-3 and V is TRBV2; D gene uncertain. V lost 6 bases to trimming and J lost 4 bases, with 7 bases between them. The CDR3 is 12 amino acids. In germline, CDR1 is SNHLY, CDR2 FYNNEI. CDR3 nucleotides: TGTGCCAGCAGAACGGGGGGAAACACCATATATTTT. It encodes CASRTGGNTIYF.

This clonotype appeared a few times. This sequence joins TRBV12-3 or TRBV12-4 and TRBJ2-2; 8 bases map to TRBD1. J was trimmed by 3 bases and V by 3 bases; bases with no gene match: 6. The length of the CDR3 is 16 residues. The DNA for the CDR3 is TGTGCCAGCAGTTTTAAGACAGGGGCACACACCGGGGAGCTGTTTTTT. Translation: CASSFKTGAHTGELFF.

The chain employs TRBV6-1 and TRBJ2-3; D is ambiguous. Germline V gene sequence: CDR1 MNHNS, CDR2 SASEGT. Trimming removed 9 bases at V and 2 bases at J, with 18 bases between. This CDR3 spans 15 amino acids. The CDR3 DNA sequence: TGTGCCAGTTACCTTAAACCGGGCCCCACAGATACGCAGTATTTT. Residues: CASYLKPGPTDTQYF.

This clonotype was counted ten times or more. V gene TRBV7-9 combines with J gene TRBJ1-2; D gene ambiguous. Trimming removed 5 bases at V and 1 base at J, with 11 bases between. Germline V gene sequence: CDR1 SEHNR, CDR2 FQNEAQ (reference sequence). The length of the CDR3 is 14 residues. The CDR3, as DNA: TGTGCCAGCAGCCCCTCCGGCAGTAACTATGGCTACACCTTC. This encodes CASSPSGSNYGYTF.

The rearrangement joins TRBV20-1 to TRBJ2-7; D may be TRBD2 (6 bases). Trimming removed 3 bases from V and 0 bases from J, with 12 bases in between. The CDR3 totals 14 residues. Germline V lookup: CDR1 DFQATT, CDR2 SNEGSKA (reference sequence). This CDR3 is CSARSQGLSYEQYV. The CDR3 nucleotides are TGCAGTGCTAGGAGTCAGGGACTCTCCTACGAGCAGTACGTC.

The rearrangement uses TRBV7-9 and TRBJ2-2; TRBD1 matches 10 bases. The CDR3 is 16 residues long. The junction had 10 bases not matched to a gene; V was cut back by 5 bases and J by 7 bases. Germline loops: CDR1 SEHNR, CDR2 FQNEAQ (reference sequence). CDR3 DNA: TGTGCCAGCAGCCATACCCGACAGGGGGCAAACGGGGAGCTGTTTTTT. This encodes CASSHTRQGANGELFF.

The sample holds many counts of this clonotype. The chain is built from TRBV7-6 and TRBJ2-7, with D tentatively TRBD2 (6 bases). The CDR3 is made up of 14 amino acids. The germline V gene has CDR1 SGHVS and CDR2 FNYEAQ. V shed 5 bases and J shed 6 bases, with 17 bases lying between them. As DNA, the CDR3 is TGTGCCAGCAGCCCCACCGTGGGGGGTGGCGAGCAGTACGTC. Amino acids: CASSPTVGGGEQYV.

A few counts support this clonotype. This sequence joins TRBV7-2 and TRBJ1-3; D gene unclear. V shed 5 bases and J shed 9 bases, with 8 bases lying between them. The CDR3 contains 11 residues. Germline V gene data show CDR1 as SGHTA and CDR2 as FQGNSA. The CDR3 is CASSPDGTIYF. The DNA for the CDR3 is TGTGCCAGCAGCCCCGACGGCACCATATATTTT. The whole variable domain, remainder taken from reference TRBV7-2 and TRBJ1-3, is GAGVSQSPSNKVTEKGKDVELRCDPISGHTALYWYRQSLGQGLEFLIYFQGNSAPDKSGLPSDRFSAERTGGSVSTLTIQRTQQEDSAVYLCASSPDGTIYFGEGSWLTVV.

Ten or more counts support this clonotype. The CDR3 sequence is CASSLLGRDNEQFF. The CDR3 nucleotides read TGTGCCAGCAGTTTATTGGGGAGGGACAATGAGCAGTTCTTC. The chain joins TRBV28 to TRBJ2-1, with TRBD2 matching 7 bases. V lost 1 base and J lost 5; bases outside the gene matches: 2. The CDR3 length is 14 residues. Germline V gene lookup returns CDR1 MDHEN and CDR2 SYDVKM. Supplemented by reference TRBV28 and TRBJ2-1, the full variable domain reads DVKVTQSSRYLVKRTGEKVFLECVQDMDHENMFWYRQDPGLGLRLIYFSYDVKMKEKGDIPEGYSVSREKKERFSLILESASTNQTSMYLCASSLLGRDNEQFFGPGTRLTVL.

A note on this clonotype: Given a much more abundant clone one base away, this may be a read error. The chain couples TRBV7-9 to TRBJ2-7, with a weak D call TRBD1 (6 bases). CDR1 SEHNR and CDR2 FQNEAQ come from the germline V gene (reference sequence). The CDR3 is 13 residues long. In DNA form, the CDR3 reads TGTGCCAGCAGCTTAGGGGACACATACGAGCAGTGCTTC. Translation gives CASSLGDTYEQCF.

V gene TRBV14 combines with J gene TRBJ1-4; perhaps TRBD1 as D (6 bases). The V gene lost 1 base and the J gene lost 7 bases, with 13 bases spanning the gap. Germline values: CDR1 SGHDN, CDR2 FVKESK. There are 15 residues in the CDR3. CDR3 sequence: CASSQGGGRGEKLFF. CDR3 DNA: TGTGCCAGCAGCCAAGGAGGGGGGAGAGGTGAAAAACTGTTTTTT.

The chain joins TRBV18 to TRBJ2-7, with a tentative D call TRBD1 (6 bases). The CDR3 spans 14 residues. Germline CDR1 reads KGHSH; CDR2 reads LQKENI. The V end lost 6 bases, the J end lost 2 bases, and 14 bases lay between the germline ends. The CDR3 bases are TGTGCCAGCTCTCAAGACAGGTCCACCTACGAGCAGTACTTC. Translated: CASSQDRSTYEQYF.

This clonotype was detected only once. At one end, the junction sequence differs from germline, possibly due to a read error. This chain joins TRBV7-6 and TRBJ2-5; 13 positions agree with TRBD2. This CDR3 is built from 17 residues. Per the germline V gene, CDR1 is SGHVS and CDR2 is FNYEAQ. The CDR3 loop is CVSKPGLAGLNQETQYF. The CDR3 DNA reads TGTGTCAGCAAGCCGGGACTAGCGGGGCTCAATCAAGAGACCCAGTACTTC.

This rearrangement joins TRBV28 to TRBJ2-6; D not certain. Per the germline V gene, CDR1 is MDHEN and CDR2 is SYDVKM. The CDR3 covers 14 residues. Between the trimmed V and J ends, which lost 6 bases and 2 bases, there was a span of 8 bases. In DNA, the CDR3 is TGTGCCAGCAGCTCAATACCTGGGGCCAACGTCCTGACTTTC. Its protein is CASSSIPGANVLTF.

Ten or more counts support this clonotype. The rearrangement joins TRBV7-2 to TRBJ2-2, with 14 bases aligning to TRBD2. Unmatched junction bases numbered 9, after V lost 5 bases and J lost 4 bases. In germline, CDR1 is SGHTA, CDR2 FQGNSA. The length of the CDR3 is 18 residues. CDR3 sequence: CASSPPRTSGGRTGELFF. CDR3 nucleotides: TGTGCCAGCAGCCCGCCGCGGACTAGCGGGGGGCGCACCGGGGAGCTGTTTTTT.